This TCR beta chain was identified in a study of identical twins. The trim removed 7 bases at V and 5 bases at J, leaving 16 bases unmatched. This CDR3 contains 17 residues. Each CDR3 protein gets one entry after TCRdb re-called the 5' RACE reads with MiXCR. The table has 650,000 to 750,000 distinct CDR3 sequences, about 20% seen once; the top ten hold approximately 4.5%. This sample was shared with a second study, whose subject was T cells expressing NK-cell markers. That investigation notes: In the group of eight sequenced donors, seven were HCMV-seropositive and one was seronegative. In several experiments, sorting was restricted to alpha-beta TCR T cells by an anti-gamma-delta TCR antibody. More than five of the donors carried dominant NKG2C+ clonotypes that took up about 1.0-7.5% of their CD8+ T cells.

Material: PBMCs. The rearrangement links TRBV12-3 or TRBV12-4 to TRBJ2-5; 10 positions agree with TRBD2. This clonotype was obtained from a woman between 18 and 29 years old in good health. CDR3 region: CASTPGGLAGGGETQYF. The CDR3, as DNA: TGTGCCAGCACTCCAGGGGGTTTAGCGGGAGGCGGGGAGACCCAGTACTTC.